This TCR beta chain was sequenced in a study of T cells in Graves' hyperthyroidism and ophthalmopathy. At the level of the study: Peripheral blood was obtained at initial diagnosis, preceding any treatment.

This clonotype was observed a single time. Amplification of TCR beta CDR3 regions was performed using RNA transcripts as template. Using the HTBI primer set, a first-round RT-PCR was run on the TCR CDR3. TCRdb reprocessed the multiplex PCR reads with MiXCR, giving one entry per CDR3 protein. Of about 160,000 distinct CDR3 sequences in the sample, over 8% were seen once. Specimen: blood. The sequence came from a young woman with Graves' hyperthyroidism that later progressed to Graves' ophthalmopathy.

The CDR3 loop reads CSAVSGVGVNSPLHF. The DNA for the CDR3 is TGCAGTGCTGTTTCCGGGGTCGGTGTAAATTCACCCCTCCACTTT. The chain is built from TRBV20-1 and TRBJ1-6; D uncertain. Germline V gives CDR1 DFQATT, CDR2 SNEGSKA (reference sequence). Deletions cut 5 bases from V and 7 bases from J, with 18 bases between. This CDR3 has 15 residues.